This T cell receptor beta chain is from a study of blood T cell repertoires in COVID-19. The overall study: The United States, Italy and Spain supplied acute and convalescent COVID-19 samples. PBMCs, B-cell-depleted T cells, or T cells provided the cDNA or gDNA that made up the material.

Enrollees, about 18 to 95 years old, lived in approximately 25 US areas. Donors were grouped by their self-reported clinical history. Libraries were prepared by immunoSEQ multiplex PCR; TCRdb keeps only in-frame clonotypes and omits some of them. The sample has roughly 250,000 clones, approximately 85% seen once. This clone was picked up one time. The specimen sequenced was PBMCs or T cells enriched from blood (not recorded which). This TCR derives from a woman in her 30s who had recovered from COVID-19.

CDR3 sequence reads: CASSLRGLQGPQTQYF. The CDR3 DNA is TGTGCCAGCAGTTTAAGGGGGCTGCAGGGACCCCAGACCCAGTACTTC. The chain has TRBV27 and TRBJ2-5; 7 bases line up with TRBD1. CDR3 length: 16 residues. Germline V gene data show CDR1 as MNHEY and CDR2 as SMNVEV (reference sequence). Trimming took 2 bases from V and 6 from J; bases not matched to a gene: 12.